This T cell receptor (beta chain) was recovered during a study of cytomegalovirus exposure and HLA in healthy donors (dated by TCRdb to about 2017). Turning to the overall study: An earlier analysis of approximately 550 of the donors reported about 250 Gb of sequence data and about 100 million unique TCR beta sequences from 150 million to 200 million T cells. About 330 gigabases of sequencing data and roughly 80 million unique TCR sequences made up an early release that covered approximately 650 HLA-typed donors. Among the roughly 370 genotyped donors, approximately 82% belonged to the genetic ancestry cluster associated with self-reported Caucasian donors. The study aimed to test whether cataloging public T cell receptors could reveal signatures of past pathogen exposure. The study used immunosequencing to profile the T cell repertoires of 666 subjects and linked those repertoires to cytomegalovirus serostatus. In addition to the first cohort of 666 subjects, a separate validation cohort of 130 or so different subjects was used. The study combined high-throughput TCR immunosequencing, statistical association of individual TCRs with disease status, and machine learning to predict cytomegalovirus infection status. A later analysis re-examined previously published TCR beta repertoires from hundreds of donors and added high-resolution HLA genotyping to investigate patterns of TCR occurrence. In the later analysis, no new phenotypic data were used to find candidate immune exposures; instead, reliance was placed on TCR beta sequences and their occurrence across donors. To decide whether each TCR beta V gene segment behaved as functional or pseudogenic, an earlier analysis of 587 of the donors relied on high-throughput TCR beta sequencing. Donor age, sex, ethnicity and CMV serostatus were compiled together with the repertoire data. Genome-wide SNP genotypes for about 65% of the roughly 670 donors were used in a later genetic analysis, which treated that subset as a discovery cohort. All discovery cohort repertoires had been generated on a single sequencing platform. Class I and class II HLA loci were covered by the typing at four-digit resolution. Typing coverage differed by locus: A, B, C, DRB1 and DQB1 were typed in roughly 629-630 donors, DQA1 in around 500, DPA1 in approximately 600, and DPB1 in roughly 470. About five DR-DQ haplotypes were handled as single units for association and clustering because linkage in the cohort was strong. On average, roughly 200,000 unique TCR beta nucleotide sequences were sequenced per donor among a few hundred genotyped donors of the cohort, with roughly 20% of those sequences being non-productive.

CDR3 length: 14 amino acids, cysteine to phenylalanine. Only the CDR3 DNA is retained, 42 bases long and in frame from the first base. Ends trimmed: V by 5 bases, J by 5 bases; bases unmatched to a gene: 5. The germline V gene (reference sequence) yields SEHNR for CDR1 and FQNEAQ for CDR2. In total, 630 or so healthy bone marrow donors made up the cohort. At the time of sampling, every cohort member was nominally healthy, though immune exposures that went unrecorded were likely present. The donor tested CMV seronegative and was one of the 352 seronegative cohort members. A peripheral blood sample was collected from each donor, and TCR beta sequencing was performed on peripheral blood mononuclear cells. Genomic DNA extraction from the blood cell samples was performed with the Qiagen DNeasy Blood Extraction Kit. Points on this clone: Its antigen is still unknown. No qualities accompany the bases; no much larger clone lies one base away.

Results and caveats for the whole study, not just this receptor: A later analysis reported that several top co-occurrence clusters appeared linked to parvovirus B19, influenza, CMV and Epstein-Barr virus. A later genetic analysis associated a missense DCLRE1C variant with V-gene and J-gene trimming of TCR beta chains, and an independent cohort replicated the association. Correlated functional status among segregating V segments might be attributable to linkage disequilibrium, but an unknown experimental factor could not be ruled out. The cohort was sequenced for TCR beta chains only, and without alpha or paired-chain data the features that could be detected were limited. According to a later genetic analysis, donors in an Asian-associated ancestry cluster had fewer N-insertions in productive TCRs than the roughly 670-donor mean. Because HLA typing was unavailable for some donors at each locus, only the typed subset was used in association tests. According to a later analysis, most CMV-associated TCR beta chains appeared to be HLA-restricted, and the HLA associations seemed to be driven largely by CMV exposure. The classifier was reported to diagnose cytomegalovirus status with high specificity and sensitivity in both the original cohort and the validation cohort. For the cohort, immune exposure information was limited to CMV serostatus. A few of the identified cytomegalovirus-associated TCR beta chains were confirmed in vitro to be specific for cytomegalovirus antigens. The authors suggested that the approach could potentially be generalized to other disease states and immunological phenotypes. In a later analysis, TCR association rates were found to vary across HLA loci, with the most associated TCRs seen for DRB1 alleles and the fewest for HLA-C alleles. Some IMGT-functional V segments, including TRBV6-2 and TRBV6-3, could not be told apart with the 87-base-pair reads, so those segments were excluded. Most TCR sequences were observed very rarely across donors, whereas some public TCRs were present in many individuals. Because counts were too low, 15 to 20 rarely observed V segments, including chromosome 9 orphons, were left out of the earlier analysis of some 600 of the donors. A cluster of highly shared sequence variants was judged likely to be a technical artifact of the sequencing pipeline. Roughly uniform sequencing depth across donors was assumed in presence/absence analyses, although this assumption may not hold. A later analysis found that HLA-associated TCR beta chains were more clonally expanded and had lower generation probabilities than equally common non-associated chains. A later analysis associated about 17,000 TCR beta sequences with specific HLA alleles at a false discovery rate of 0.05. The study gave a list of 150 to 200 TCR beta chains associated with cytomegalovirus. When HLA alleles, especially DR and DQ, strongly co-occurred, TCR associations were difficult to assign to individual alleles. An earlier analysis of around 540 of the donors showed that most TCR beta V segments appeared in productive rearrangements either about 90% or about 30% of the time, which broadly matched IMGT annotations. A further reported finding was that TCR beta sequences accurately predicted the HLA-A and HLA-B alleles for most subjects in the first cohort.

Libraries were built with the immunoSEQ multiplex PCR assay. For the multiplex PCR, a mixture combining 60 forward primers for TCR Vbeta segments and 13 reverse primers for TCR Jbeta segments was used. Amplification of the CDR3 region of rearranged TCR beta genes was performed with a multiplex PCR assay on genomic DNA. Amplified TCR beta libraries were sequenced as 87-base-pair reads on the Illumina HiSeq System. The study's processing was this. A later analysis counted about 82 million unique TCR beta chains across the 690 or so repertoires, and some 11 million of these chains were shared by at least two donors. Raw reads were error-corrected and collapsed into unique sequences with a nearest-neighbor algorithm that merged closely related sequences to remove PCR and sequencing errors. To assign V, D and J gene segments, CDR3 sequences were aligned to IMGT reference sequences. Each retained sequence needed at least a six-nucleotide match to both a V gene segment and a J gene segment. Rearrangements were classified as productive when the CDR3 lacked stop codons and remained in frame with V and J, and all other rearrangements were classified as non-productive. Following IMGT convention, CDR3 was defined as the stretch from the second conserved V-encoded cysteine to the conserved J-encoded phenylalanine. In an earlier analysis of some 550 of the donors, sequences lacking an unambiguous match to a single V gene segment were excluded. In an earlier analysis of 450 to 750 of the donors, a V segment was called functional when productive rearrangements were above 56.7%, and segregating when the standard deviation between donors exceeded 5%. A statistical classification framework was developed to diagnose cytomegalovirus status using the catalog of TCR beta chain sequences. In a later analysis, TCR nucleotide sequences were compared against IMGT/GENE-DB human TR gene sequences so that V and J genes could be assigned. Using the TCRdist pipeline, a later analysis assigned CDR3 sequences along with most-parsimonious VDJ recombination scenarios. In a later analysis, each TCR beta chain was defined by its CDR3 amino acid sequence together with its V-gene family, and reads lacking a unique V-gene family were excluded. To address suspected cross-contamination and a sequencing artifact, a later analysis removed under 600 highly shared, low-generation-probability nucleotide sequences. For each public chain, a later analysis derived a clonal expansion index from normalized ranks of inferred template counts within each repertoire. Generation probabilities in a later analysis came from a VDJ recombination model fitted to out-of-frame rearrangements, and those results were checked against IGoR. In a later analysis, TCR-TCR, TCR-HLA and TCR-CMV co-occurrence was scored with hypergeometric tests, and a repertoire-size bias correction was applied to TCR pairs. In a later analysis, false discovery rates were estimated by permuting HLA or CMV assignments 20 times. In a later analysis, co-occurring TCRs were grouped using DBSCAN, and TCRdist sequence similarity was added for clustering within HLA-allele-positive subsets. Repertoires with fewer than 30,000 or more than 120,000 public chains, plus five repertoires with anomalous nucleotide sharing, were excluded from co-occurrence clustering. TCRdb provides this immuneACCESS table in a form limited to in-frame rearrangements. Some clones are lacking; in checked studies, under half of them reflect an unresolved V gene, and why the rest are absent is not known. V, J and clone size reflect that table, while D and trimming were determined from the DNA. This sample comprises 110,000 to 150,000 clones, around 86% of them detected only once. The ten largest clonotypes hold 1.2% of the sample.

This receptor was taken from a female donor in good health and CMV-seronegative. The chain links TRBV7-9 with TRBJ2-1, with 8 central nucleotides matching TRBD2. The sample taken for sequencing was PBMCs. The CDR3 has the sequence CASSRTSSNNEQFF. The nucleotide sequence is TGTGCCAGCAGCAGGACTAGCAGCAACAATGAGCAGTTCTTC. Supplemented by the reference TRBV7-9 and TRBJ2-1 proteins around the CDR3, the complete variable domain is DTGVSQNPRHKITKRGQNVTFRCDPISEHNRLYWYRQTLGQGPEFLTYFQNEAQLEKSRLLSDRFSAERPKGSFSTLEIQRTEQGDSAMYLCASSRTSSNNEQFFGPGTRLTVL.